The next 8 T cell receptor beta chains were all read from a single sample in a study of PD-1 blockade in classical Hodgkin lymphoma. Every patient relapsed after autologous stem cell transplantation, and brentuximab vedotin exposure varied. The data were produced by immunoSEQ multiplex PCR, yet TCRdb's version contains in-frame clones alone and is incomplete. The sample yields more than 55,000 clones, around 90% seen once. Here the sequenced sample was peripheral blood mononuclear cells (PBMCs), taken before the second cycle of nivolumab. These receptors all come from a human donor with classical Hodgkin lymphoma.

The CDR3 here is CASIGTSNEQFF. CDR3 DNA: TGTGCCAGTATTGGGACTAGCAATGAGCAGTTCTTC. The V and J genes are TRBV19 and TRBJ2-1; 8 bases are a match to TRBD2. The CDR3 contains 12 residues. V lost 7 bases, J lost 6 bases, and 2 bases stayed unmatched. The V gene's germline CDR1 is LNHDA and CDR2 SQIVND (reference sequence). Based on the CDR3 plus reference TRBV19 and TRBJ2-1, the full variable domain is DGGITQSPKYLFRKEGQNVTLSCEQNLNHDAMYWYRQDPGQGLRLIYYSQIVNDFQKGDIAEGYSVSREKKESFPLTVTSAQKNPTAFYLCASIGTSNEQFFGPGTRLTVL.

This chain links TRBV4-1 with TRBJ1-3; no clear D. CDR3 length: 15 amino acids. The germline V gene encodes CDR1 MGHRA and CDR2 YSYEKL. V shed 1 base and J shed 2 bases, with 9 bases lying between them. The CDR3 DNA reads as TGCGCCAGCAGCCAAGTTGAAGGGCCTGGAAACACCATATATTTT. Protein: CASSQVEGPGNTIYF.

This chain links TRBV29-1 with TRBJ2-1; TRBD1 aligns across 10 bases. CDR3 size: 14 residues. Germline V gene lookup returns CDR1 SQVTM and CDR2 ANQGSEA. The junction had 10 bases not matched to a gene; V was cut back by 6 bases and J by 8 bases. CDR3 residues: CSVNGQGVTDEQFF. CDR3 bases: TGCAGCGTAAACGGACAGGGGGTAACAGATGAGCAGTTCTTC.

This chain joins TRBV11-2 and TRBJ2-2; D unresolved. The CDR3 runs to 17 residues. The germline gives CDR1 SGHAT, CDR2 FQNNGV. The germline V and J ends were trimmed by 0 bases and 0 bases, with 11 bases remaining between them. CDR3 sequence reads: CASSLDKLAANTGELFF. CDR3 bases: TGTGCCAGCAGCTTAGATAAGTTAGCAGCGAACACCGGGGAGCTGTTTTTT.

The rearrangement uses TRBV5-1 and TRBJ1-5; a weak D match, TRBD1 (5 bases). The ends were cut back, 3 bases at V and 4 bases at J, with 11 bases in the middle. This CDR3 spans 14 amino acids. The V gene's germline CDR1 is SGHRS and CDR2 YFSETQ. The CDR3 DNA reads TGCGCCAGCAGCTCCGACGGGACTAATCAGCCCCAGCATTTT. It codes for CASSSDGTNQPQHF.

The V and J genes are TRBV6-6 and TRBJ2-7, with 9 bases matching TRBD1. The germline gives CDR1 MNHNY, CDR2 SVGAGI (reference sequence). Germline trimming cut 6 bases from V and 5 bases from J; bases unmatched to any gene: 8. The length of the CDR3 is 14 residues. CDR3 in amino acids: CASRTGTGFHEQYF. For the CDR3, the DNA is TGTGCCAGCAGGACCGGGACAGGGTTTCACGAGCAGTACTTC.

As concerns this clone: The same CDR3 can be traced to other DNA sequences in this sample. The chain recombines TRBV5-1 with TRBJ2-1, with TRBD1 matching over 8 bases. Germline values: CDR1 SGHRS, CDR2 YFSETQ. The J segment lost 0 bases and the V segment lost 5 bases, leaving 4 bases of the junction unmatched. The CDR3 contains 15 residues. In nucleotides, the CDR3 is TGCGCCAGCAGTTTTACAGGGGGCTCCTACAATGAGCAGTTCTTC. This translates into CASSFTGGSYNEQFF.

The chain has TRBV5-1 and TRBJ1-1; a weak D match, TRBD1 (6 bases). Trimming removed 0 bases from V and 1 base from J, with 10 bases in between. The CDR3 has 15 residues. Germline V gene lookup returns CDR1 SGHRS and CDR2 YFSETQ. The CDR3 reads CASSLEGGQNTEAFF. The DNA of the CDR3 is TGCGCCAGCAGCTTGGAGGGGGGGCAGAACACTGAAGCTTTCTTT. The full variable domain, completed using reference TRBV5-1 and TRBJ1-1, is KAGVTQTPRYLIKTRGQQVTLSCSPISGHRSVSWYQQTPGQGLQFLFEYFSETQRNKGNFPGRFSGRQFSNSRSEMNVSTLELGDSALYLCASSLEGGQNTEAFFGQGTRLTVV.